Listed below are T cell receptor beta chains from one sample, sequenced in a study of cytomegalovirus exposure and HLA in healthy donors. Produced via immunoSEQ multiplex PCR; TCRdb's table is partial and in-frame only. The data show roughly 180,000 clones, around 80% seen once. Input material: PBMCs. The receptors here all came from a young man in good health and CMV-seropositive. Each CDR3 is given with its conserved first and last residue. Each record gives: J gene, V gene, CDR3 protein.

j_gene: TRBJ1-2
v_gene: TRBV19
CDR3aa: CASSIDRRGGYTF

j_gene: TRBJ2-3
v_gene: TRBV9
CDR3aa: CASSVLQSTDTRYF

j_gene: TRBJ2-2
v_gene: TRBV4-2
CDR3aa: CASSQRTSGGPGELFF

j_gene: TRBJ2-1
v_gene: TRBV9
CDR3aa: CASTNAVASGSPEQFF

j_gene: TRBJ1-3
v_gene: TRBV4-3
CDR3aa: CASSYSGNTIYF

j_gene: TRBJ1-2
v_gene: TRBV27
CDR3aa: CASSFRYRGGYGYTF

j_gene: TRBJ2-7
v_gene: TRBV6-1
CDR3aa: CASSWGQSYEQYF

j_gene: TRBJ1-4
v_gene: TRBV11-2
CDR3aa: CASSFVTGGGWEKLFF

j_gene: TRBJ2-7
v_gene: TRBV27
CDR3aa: CASSPSTGERNYEQYF

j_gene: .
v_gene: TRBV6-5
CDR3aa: CASSFLRDRATYEQYF

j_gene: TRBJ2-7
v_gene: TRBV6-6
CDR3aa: CASSYPSGSYEQYF

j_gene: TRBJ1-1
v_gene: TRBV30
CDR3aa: CAWTTGTGTEAFF

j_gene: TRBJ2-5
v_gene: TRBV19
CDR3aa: CASSSPRLAGGETQYF

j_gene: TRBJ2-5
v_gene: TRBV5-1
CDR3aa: CASSYRGETQYF

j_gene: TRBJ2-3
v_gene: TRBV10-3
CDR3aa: CAISAGLAGLTDTQYF

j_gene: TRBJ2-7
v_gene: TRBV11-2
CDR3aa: CASSPRDSSYEQYF

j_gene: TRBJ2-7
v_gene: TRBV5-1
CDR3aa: CASSLGAAGTGLPYEQYF

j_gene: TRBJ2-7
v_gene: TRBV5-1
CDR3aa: CASSLLARGNSYEQYF

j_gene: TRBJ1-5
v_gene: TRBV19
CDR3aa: CASSTQGFLSNQPQHF

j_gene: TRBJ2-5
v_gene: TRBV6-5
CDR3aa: CASKLAGAPVETQYF

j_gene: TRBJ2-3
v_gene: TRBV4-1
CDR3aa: CASSQGGRLPDTQYF

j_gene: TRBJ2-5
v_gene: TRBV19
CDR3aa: CASSIPSGGAETQYF

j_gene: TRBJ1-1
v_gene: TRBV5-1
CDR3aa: CASSLAGGENTEAFF

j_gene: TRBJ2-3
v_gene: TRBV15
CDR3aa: CATADRDRSTDTQYF